This T cell receptor (beta chain) is drawn from a study of T cells in Graves' hyperthyroidism and ophthalmopathy. CDR3 length: 14 amino acids. Trimming shortened V by 5 bases and J by 7 bases, and 18 bases separated the two germline ends. Findings and caveats of the study: Most thyroid clonotypes expanded above 0.001 appeared in blood too.

The source material, RNA transcripts, was used to amplify TCR beta CDR3 regions. A set of HTBI primers served as the primers for a first-round RT-PCR of the TCR CDR3. Using its own MiXCR run on the multiplex PCR reads, TCRdb lists one record per CDR3 protein. The profile shows around 440,000 distinct CDR3 sequences, 15% to 18% of them singletons. This clonotype has a count of ten or more. The antigen is not known. Graves' hyperthyroidism without ophthalmopathy progression within 18 months was termed stable. The gene calls are TRBV12-3 or TRBV12-4 and TRBJ2-7; D might be TRBD1 or TRBD2, each matching 6 bases. This TCR was sampled from a woman between 18 and 29 years old with Graves' hyperthyroidism. Sequencing used blood. CDR3 sequence (DNA): TGTGCCAGCAGTACCCAGAGGGGGGCTCGGGAGCAGTACTTC. Translation gives CASSTQRGAREQYF.